This T cell receptor (beta chain) originates from a study of blood T cell repertoires in COVID-19. The CDR3 covers 14 residues. Germline V gene sequence: CDR1 MNHEY, CDR2 SVGEGT. Trimming removed 6 bases at V and 0 bases at J, with 9 bases between. Measured with immunoSEQ multiplex PCR; TCRdb has only the in-frame clones, and not every one. In the table there are 150,000 or so clones, more than 65% of which are singletons. This TCR was sampled from a woman aged 45-60 years in a cohort sampled during active or convalescent COVID-19. This rearrangement joins TRBV6-2 or TRBV6-3 to TRBJ1-5, with D hard to call. Specimen: peripheral blood. The CDR3 is CASSLGSSNQPQHF. As DNA, the CDR3 is TGTGCCAGCAGCCTCGGGAGTAGCAATCAGCCCCAGCATTTT.